These T cell receptor beta chains were read from a single sample in a study of blood T cell repertoires in COVID-19. Using immunoSEQ multiplex PCR, the repertoire was profiled, and TCRdb retains in-frame clones only, with some absent. The repertoire consists of about 120,000 clones, with around 86% occurring once and the leading ten covering 25% to 30%. The source material was peripheral blood. The receptors shown here come from a woman aged 80 or older with acute or convalescent COVID-19. CDR3s include the opening cysteine and the closing phenylalanine or tryptophan. A D gene is named only where the DNA matches it firmly. Where a row states a size, it is once, few, many or the class of an expanded clone; other rows omit it.

abundance	v_gene	j_gene	d_gene	CDR3aa	CDR3nt
NA	TRBV3-1/TRBV3-2	TRBJ2-6	NA	CASSQAGGPGANVLTF	TGTGCCAGCAGCCAAGCCGGAGGGCCTGGGGCCAACGTCCTGACTTTC
NA	TRBV6-5	TRBJ1-1	TRBD1	CASSRQGATEAFF	TGTGCCAGCAGTCGACAGGGGGCCACTGAAGCTTTCTTT
once	TRBV19	TRBJ1-2	NA	CASSIVSAQYGYTF	TGTGCCAGTAGTATCGTTAGCGCGCAGTATGGCTACACCTTC
NA	TRBV3-1/TRBV3-2	TRBJ2-4	TRBD2	CASTASGGTKNIQYF	TGTGCCAGCACCGCTAGCGGGGGGACCAAAAACATTCAGTACTTC
few	TRBV2	TRBJ1-1	NA	CASSEFSEAFF	TGTGCCAGCAGTGAATTCTCTGAAGCTTTCTTT
once	TRBV19	TRBJ1-5	TRBD1	CASSPPKTGGTNQPQHF	TGTGCCAGTAGCCCCCCTAAAACAGGGGGAACGAATCAGCCCCAGCATTTT
NA	TRBV5-1	TRBJ2-3	TRBD2	CASSLSGGAGDTQYF	TGCGCCAGCAGCTTAAGCGGGGGGGCTGGAGATACGCAGTATTTT
NA	TRBV10-3	TRBJ1-1	TRBD1	CAIRGQGNTEAFF	TGTGCCATCAGGGGACAGGGGAACACTGAAGCTTTCTTT
NA	TRBV20-1	TRBJ1-2	NA	CSAIGGYTF	TGCAGTGCTATTGGCGGGTACACCTTC
NA	TRBV5-1	TRBJ2-2	NA	CASKSGPNTGELFF	TGCGCCAGCAAGTCAGGTCCGAACACCGGGGAGCTGTTTTTT
NA	TRBV5-1	TRBJ2-1	TRBD2	CASSLASGGGNEQFF	TGCGCCAGCAGCTTGGCCAGTGGCGGGGGGAATGAGCAGTTCTTC
NA	TRBV5-1	TRBJ1-1	NA	CASSLAPTEGTEAFF	TGCGCCAGCAGCTTGGCCCCGACGGAGGGCACTGAAGCTTTCTTT
NA	TRBV9	TRBJ2-5	NA	CASSVGLQGGETQYF	TGTGCCAGCAGCGTAGGTTTACAGGGTGGGGAGACCCAGTACTTC
NA	TRBV25-1	TRBJ2-2	NA	CASSEDRNTGELFF	TGTGCCAGCAGTGAAGACAGGAACACCGGGGAGCTGTTTTTT
NA	TRBV29-1	TRBJ1-2	TRBD1	CSVGSDRPGYTF	TGCAGCGTTGGATCGGACAGGCCTGGCTACACCTTC
once	TRBV2	TRBJ2-2	TRBD1	CASSAQGLNTGELFF	TGTGCCAGCAGTGCACAGGGGTTGAACACCGGGGAGCTGTTTTTT
NA	TRBV5-6	TRBJ1-1	NA	CASSYLGMNTEAFF	TGTGCCAGCAGCTATCTGGGCATGAACACTGAAGCTTTCTTT
NA	TRBV6-1	TRBJ2-1	TRBD2	CASSEGGLGINEQFF	TGTGCCAGCAGTGAAGGGGGACTAGGCATCAATGAGCAGTTCTTC
few	TRBV2	TRBJ1-4	NA	CASQGTTNEKLFF	TGTGCCAGCCAGGGGACAACTAATGAAAAACTGTTTTTT
NA	TRBV5-1	TRBJ2-1	TRBD1	CASSLWGSQGEWSNEQFF	TGCGCCAGCAGCCTCTGGGGGAGCCAGGGGGAGTGGAGCAATGAGCAGTTCTTC
NA	TRBV9	TRBJ2-5	TRBD2	CASSDGLAGGLQETQYF	TGTGCCAGCAGCGATGGACTAGCGGGGGGCTTGCAAGAGACCCAGTACTTC
NA	TRBV6-5	TRBJ2-7	NA	CASSYSTSVGYEQYF	TGTGCCAGCAGTTACTCGACTTCGGTTGGATACGAGCAGTACTTC
NA	TRBV4-3	TRBJ2-7	NA	CASSQDDSSYEQYF	TGCGCCAGCAGCCAAGATGACAGTTCCTACGAGCAGTACTTC
NA	TRBV5-1	TRBJ1-1	TRBD1	CASSSETGSTEAFF	TGCGCCAGCAGCTCGGAGACAGGGAGCACTGAAGCTTTCTTT
once	TRBV5-8	TRBJ1-4	TRBD1	CASSLPGQGRNEKLFF	TGTGCCAGCAGCTTACCGGGACAGGGGCGGAATGAAAAACTGTTTTTT
NA	TRBV2	TRBJ1-1	NA	CASSKRSAEAFF	TGTGCCAGCAGCAAAAGGAGCGCTGAAGCTTTCTTT
NA	TRBV7-9	TRBJ2-2	NA	CAPQPRGTGELFF	TGTGCCCCCCAACCCAGAGGTACCGGGGAGCTGTTTTTT
NA	TRBV19	TRBJ1-5	NA	CASSPGRVVGGFQPQHF	TGTGCCAGTAGTCCGGGAAGGGTGGTAGGCGGCTTTCAGCCCCAGCATTTT
NA	TRBV7-8	TRBJ1-3	NA	CASSPTGIGNTIYF	TGTGCCAGCAGCCCCACAGGGATAGGAAACACCATATATTTT
NA	TRBV20-1	TRBJ2-7	NA	CSASEQAGYEQYF	TGCAGTGCTAGTGAACAGGCCGGCTACGAGCAGTACTTC
NA	TRBV3-1/TRBV3-2	TRBJ2-7	TRBD2	CASSHGTSGYEQYF	TGTGCCAGCAGCCACGGGACTAGCGGTTACGAGCAGTACTTC
few	TRBV4-3	TRBJ1-1	NA	CASSQGVAGGHTEAFF	TGCGCCAGCAGCCAAGGGGTTGCGGGAGGGCACACTGAAGCTTTCTTT
NA	TRBV4-2	TRBJ2-1	NA	CASSQGRSSYNEQFF	TGTGCCAGCAGCCAAGGACGGAGCTCCTACAATGAGCAGTTCTTC
NA	TRBV7-3	TRBJ2-1	TRBD2	CASSFSGRGAYNEQFF	TGTGCCAGCAGCTTCAGTGGGCGGGGGGCCTACAATGAGCAGTTCTTC
NA	TRBV3-1/TRBV3-2	TRBJ2-1	NA	CASSQESVRGEQFF	TGTGCCAGCAGCCAAGAAAGCGTAAGGGGTGAGCAGTTCTTC
NA	TRBV28	TRBJ1-2	TRBD1	CASSLEAQGAGYTF	TGTGCCAGCAGTTTAGAGGCACAGGGGGCGGGCTACACCTTC
NA	TRBV6-6	TRBJ1-3	NA	CASSYPGAKGNTIYF	TGTGCCAGCAGTTACCCAGGGGCAAAAGGAAACACCATATATTTT
NA	TRBV11-2	TRBJ1-6	TRBD1	CASSLFPGGNSPLHF	TGTGCCAGCAGCTTATTTCCAGGGGGGAATTCACCCCTCCACTTT
NA	TRBV18	TRBJ2-1	TRBD1	CASSPYGQGDEQFF	TGTGCCAGCTCACCGTACGGACAGGGCGATGAGCAGTTCTTC
NA	TRBV6-5	TRBJ1-1	NA	CASRETGNTEAFF	TGTGCCAGCAGGGAGACAGGGAACACTGAAGCTTTCTTT
NA	TRBV11-2	TRBJ1-1	TRBD1	CASSLGDRLNTEAFF	TGTGCCAGCAGCTTGGGGGACAGACTGAACACTGAAGCTTTCTTT
NA	TRBV6-2/TRBV6-3	TRBJ1-2	TRBD1	CASSYRGQGLRSAGYTF	TGTGCCAGCAGTTACAGGGGACAGGGTCTCCGGTCTGCCGGCTACACCTTC
NA	TRBV10-3	TRBJ1-4	NA	CAISEGGANEKLFF	TGTGCCATCAGTGAGGGAGGGGCTAATGAAAAACTGTTTTTT
NA	TRBV10-3	TRBJ1-4	TRBD1	CAITPGQGDNEKLFF	TGTGCCATCACCCCCGGACAGGGAGATAATGAAAAACTGTTTTTT
NA	TRBV25-1	TRBJ2-5	TRBD1	CASTSGQGAETQYF	TGTGCCAGCACCTCGGGACAGGGGGCAGAGACCCAGTACTTC